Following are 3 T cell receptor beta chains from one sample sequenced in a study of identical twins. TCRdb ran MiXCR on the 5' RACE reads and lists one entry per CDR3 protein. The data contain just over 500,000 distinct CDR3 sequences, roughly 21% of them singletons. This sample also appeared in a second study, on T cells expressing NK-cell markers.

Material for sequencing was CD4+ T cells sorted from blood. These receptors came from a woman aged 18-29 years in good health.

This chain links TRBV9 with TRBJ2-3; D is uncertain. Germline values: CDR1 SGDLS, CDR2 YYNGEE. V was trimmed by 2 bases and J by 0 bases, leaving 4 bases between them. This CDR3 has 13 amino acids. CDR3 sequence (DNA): TGTGCCAGCAGCGTCCCTAGCACAGATACGCAGTATTTT. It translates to CASSVPSTDTQYF. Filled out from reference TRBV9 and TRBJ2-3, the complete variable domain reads DSGVTQTPKHLITATGQRVTLRCSPRSGDLSVYWYQQSLDQGLQFLIQYYNGEERAKGNILERFSAQQFPDLHSELNLSSLELGDSALYFCASSVPSTDTQYFGPGTRLTVL.

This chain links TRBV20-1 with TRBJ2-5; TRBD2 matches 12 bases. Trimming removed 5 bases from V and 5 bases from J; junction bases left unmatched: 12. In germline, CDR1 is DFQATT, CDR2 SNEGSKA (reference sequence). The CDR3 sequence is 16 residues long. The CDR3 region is CSAGGDLAGGRETQYF. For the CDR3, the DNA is TGCAGTGCTGGAGGGGATCTAGCGGGAGGGCGGGAGACCCAGTACTTC.

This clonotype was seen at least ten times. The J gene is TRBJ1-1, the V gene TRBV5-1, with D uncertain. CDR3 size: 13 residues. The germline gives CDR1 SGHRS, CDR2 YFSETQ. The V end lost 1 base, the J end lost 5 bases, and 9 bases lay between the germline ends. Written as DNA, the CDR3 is TGCGCCAGCAGCTTGATGGGGAGGACTGAAGCTTTCTTT. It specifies CASSLMGRTEAFF. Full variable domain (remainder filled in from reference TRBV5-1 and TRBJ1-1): KAGVTQTPRYLIKTRGQQVTLSCSPISGHRSVSWYQQTPGQGLQFLFEYFSETQRNKGNFPGRFSGRQFSNSRSEMNVSTLELGDSALYLCASSLMGRTEAFFGQGTRLTVV.